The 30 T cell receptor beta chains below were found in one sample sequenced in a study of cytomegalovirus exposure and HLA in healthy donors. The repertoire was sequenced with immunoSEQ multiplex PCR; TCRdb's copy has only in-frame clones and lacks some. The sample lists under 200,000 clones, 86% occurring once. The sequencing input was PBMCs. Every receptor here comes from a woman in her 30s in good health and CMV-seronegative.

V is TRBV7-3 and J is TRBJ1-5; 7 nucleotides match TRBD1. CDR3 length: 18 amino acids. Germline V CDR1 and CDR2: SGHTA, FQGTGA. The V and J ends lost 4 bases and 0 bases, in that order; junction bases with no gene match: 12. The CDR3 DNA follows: TGTGCCAGCAGCTACCGACCGACAGGGACGAATAGCAATCAGCCCCAGCATTTT. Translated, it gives CASSYRPTGTNSNQPQHF.

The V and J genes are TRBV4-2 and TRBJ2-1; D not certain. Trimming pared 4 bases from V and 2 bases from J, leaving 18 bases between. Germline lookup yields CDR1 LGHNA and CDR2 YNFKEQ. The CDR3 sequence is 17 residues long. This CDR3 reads CASSPTSGRGTYNEQFF. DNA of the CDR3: TGTGCCAGCAGCCCGACCTCCGGACGAGGAACCTACAATGAGCAGTTCTTC.

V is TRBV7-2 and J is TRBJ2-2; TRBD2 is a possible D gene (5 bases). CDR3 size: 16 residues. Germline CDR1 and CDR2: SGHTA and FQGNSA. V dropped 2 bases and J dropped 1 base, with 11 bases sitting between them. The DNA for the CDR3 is TGTGCCAGCAGCTTATCGGGGATCAGGAACACCGGGGAGCTGTTTTTT. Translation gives CASSLSGIRNTGELFF.

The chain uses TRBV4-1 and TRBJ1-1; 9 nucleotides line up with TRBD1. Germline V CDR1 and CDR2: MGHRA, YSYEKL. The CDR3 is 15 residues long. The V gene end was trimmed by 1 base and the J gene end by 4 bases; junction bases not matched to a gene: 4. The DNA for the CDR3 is TGCGCCAGCAGCCAAGCCCGGGACAGGGTCACTGAAGCTTTCTTT. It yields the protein CASSQARDRVTEAFF.

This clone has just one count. The DNA of the CDR3 is TGTGCCAGCAGTTACGGGGGGTTGGGGCGATACAATGAGCAGTTCTTC. This translates into CASSYGGLGRYNEQFF. The J gene is TRBJ2-1, the V gene TRBV6-6, with D perhaps matching TRBD2 (6 bases). V was clipped by 2 bases and J by 4 bases, with 15 bases between them. This CDR3 spans 16 amino acids. Germline V gives CDR1 MNHNY, CDR2 SVGAGI (reference sequence).

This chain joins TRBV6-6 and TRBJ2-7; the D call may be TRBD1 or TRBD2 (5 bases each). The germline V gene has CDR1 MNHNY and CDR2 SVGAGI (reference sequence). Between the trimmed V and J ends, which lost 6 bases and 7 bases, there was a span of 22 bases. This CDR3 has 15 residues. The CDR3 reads CASSNPNEGRWEQYF. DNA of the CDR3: TGTGCCAGCAGCAATCCTAATGAGGGGCGTTGGGAGCAGTACTTC.

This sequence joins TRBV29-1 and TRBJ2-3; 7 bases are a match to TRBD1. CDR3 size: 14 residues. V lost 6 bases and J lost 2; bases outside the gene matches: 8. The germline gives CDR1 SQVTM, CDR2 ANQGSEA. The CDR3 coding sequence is TGCAGCGTAAGGGGGCCCTCCATCACAGATACGCAGTATTTT. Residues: CSVRGPSITDTQYF.

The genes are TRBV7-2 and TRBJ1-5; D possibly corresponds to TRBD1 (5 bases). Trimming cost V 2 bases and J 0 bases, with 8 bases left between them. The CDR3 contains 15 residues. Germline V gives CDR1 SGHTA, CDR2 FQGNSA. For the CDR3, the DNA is TGTGCCAGCAGCTTAAGACAGAGTAGCAATCAGCCCCAGCATTTT. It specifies CASSLRQSSNQPQHF. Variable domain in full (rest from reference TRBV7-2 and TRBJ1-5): GAGVSQSPSNKVTEKGKDVELRCDPISGHTALYWYRQSLGQGLEFLIYFQGNSAPDKSGLPSDRFSAERTGGSVSTLTIQRTQQEDSAVYLCASSLRQSSNQPQHFGDGTRLSIL.

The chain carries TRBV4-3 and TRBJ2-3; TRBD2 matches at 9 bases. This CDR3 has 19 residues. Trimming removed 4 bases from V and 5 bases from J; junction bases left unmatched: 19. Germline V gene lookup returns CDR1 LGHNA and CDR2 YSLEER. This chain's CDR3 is CASSPSPPLGGGAIDTQYF. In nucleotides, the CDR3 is TGCGCCAGCAGCCCTTCACCCCCCTTAGGCGGGGGGGCTATAGATACGCAGTATTTT.

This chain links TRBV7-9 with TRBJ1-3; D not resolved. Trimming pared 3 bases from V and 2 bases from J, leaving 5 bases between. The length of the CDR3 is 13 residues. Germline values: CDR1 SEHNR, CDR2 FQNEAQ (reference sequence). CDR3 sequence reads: CASSFPPGNTIYF. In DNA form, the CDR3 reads TGTGCCAGCAGCTTCCCGCCTGGAAACACCATATATTTT.

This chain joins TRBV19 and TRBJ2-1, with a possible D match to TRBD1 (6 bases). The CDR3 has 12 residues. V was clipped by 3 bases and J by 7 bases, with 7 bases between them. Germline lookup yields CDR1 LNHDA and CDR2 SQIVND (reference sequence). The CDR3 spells CASSMDRNEQFF. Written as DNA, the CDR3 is TGTGCCAGTAGTATGGACAGAAATGAGCAGTTCTTC.

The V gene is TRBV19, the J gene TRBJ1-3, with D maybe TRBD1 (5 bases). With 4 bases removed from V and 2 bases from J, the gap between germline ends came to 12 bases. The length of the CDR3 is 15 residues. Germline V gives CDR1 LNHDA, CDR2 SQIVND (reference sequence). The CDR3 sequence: CASSTAQGAGNTIYF. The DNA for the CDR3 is TGTGCCAGTAGTACGGCCCAGGGTGCTGGAAACACCATATATTTT.

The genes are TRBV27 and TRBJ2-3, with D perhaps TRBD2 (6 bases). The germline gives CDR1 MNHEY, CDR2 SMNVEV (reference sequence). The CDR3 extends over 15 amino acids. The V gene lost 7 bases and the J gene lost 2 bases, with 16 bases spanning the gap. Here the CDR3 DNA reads TGTGCCAGCACTCCGGAGGGCGCCTACACAGATACGCAGTATTTT. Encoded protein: CASTPEGAYTDTQYF.

The CDR3 bases are TGCGCCAGCAGCCAAGGATCTTCAGGGAGTGAAGAGACCCAGTACTTC. It codes for CASSQGSSGSEETQYF. V is TRBV4-1 and J is TRBJ2-5, with D possibly called TRBD1 or TRBD2 (5 bases each). CDR3 length equals 16 residues. CDR1 is MGHRA and CDR2 is YSYEKL in the germline V gene. V was trimmed by 1 base and J by 3 bases, leaving 15 bases between them.

As DNA, the CDR3 is TGTGCCAGCAGCGTACTGGGTATCGACGAGCAGTACTTC. Translation gives CASSVLGIDEQYF. This chain joins TRBV9 and TRBJ2-7; D unclear. The V and J ends lost 1 base and 5 bases respectively, with 10 bases between them. The CDR3 length is 13 residues. From germline, CDR1 is SGDLS and CDR2 YYNGEE.

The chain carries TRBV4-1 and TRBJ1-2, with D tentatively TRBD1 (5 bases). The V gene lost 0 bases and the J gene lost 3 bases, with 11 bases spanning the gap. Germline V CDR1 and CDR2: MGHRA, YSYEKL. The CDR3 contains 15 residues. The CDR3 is CASSQDRGRDYGYTF. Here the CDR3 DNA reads TGCGCCAGCAGCCAAGATCGGGGCAGAGACTATGGCTACACCTTC.

CDR3 region: CASSEGYWDREGTDTQYF. The CDR3 nucleotides read TGTGCCAGCAGTGAGGGCTACTGGGACCGGGAGGGCACAGATACGCAGTATTTT. The chain couples TRBV25-1 to TRBJ2-3; 7 nucleotides line up with TRBD2. Germline V gene data show CDR1 as MGHDK and CDR2 as SYGVNS. V shed 3 bases and J 1 base; nucleotides not matched to a gene: 13. There are 18 residues in the CDR3.

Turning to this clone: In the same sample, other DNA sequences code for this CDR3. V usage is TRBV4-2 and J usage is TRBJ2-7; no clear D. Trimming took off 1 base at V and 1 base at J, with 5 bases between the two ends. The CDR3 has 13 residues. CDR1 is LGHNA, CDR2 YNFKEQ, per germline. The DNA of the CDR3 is TGTGCCAGCAGCCAAGGGGGTTCCTACGAGCAGTACTTC. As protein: CASSQGGSYEQYF.

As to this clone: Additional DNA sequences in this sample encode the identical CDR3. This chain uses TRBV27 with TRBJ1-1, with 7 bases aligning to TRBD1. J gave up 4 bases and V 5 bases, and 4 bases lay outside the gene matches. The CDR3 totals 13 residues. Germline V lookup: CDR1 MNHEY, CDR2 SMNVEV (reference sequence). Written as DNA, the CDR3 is TGTGCCAGCAGTCAACAGGGGCGCACTGAAGCTTTCTTT. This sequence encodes CASSQQGRTEAFF.

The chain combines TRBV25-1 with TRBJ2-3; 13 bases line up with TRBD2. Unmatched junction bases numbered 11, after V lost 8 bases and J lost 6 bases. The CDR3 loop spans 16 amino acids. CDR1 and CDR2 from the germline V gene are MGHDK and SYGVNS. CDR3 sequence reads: CASCQLAGGPLDTQYF. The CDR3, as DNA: TGTGCCAGCTGTCAACTAGCGGGAGGGCCTTTGGATACGCAGTATTTT.

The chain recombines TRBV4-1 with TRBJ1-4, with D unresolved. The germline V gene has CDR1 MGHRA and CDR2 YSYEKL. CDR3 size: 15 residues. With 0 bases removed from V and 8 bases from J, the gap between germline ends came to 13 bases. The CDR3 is CASSQDGSGIEKLFF. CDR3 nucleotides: TGCGCCAGCAGCCAAGATGGCAGTGGGATAGAAAAACTGTTTTTT.

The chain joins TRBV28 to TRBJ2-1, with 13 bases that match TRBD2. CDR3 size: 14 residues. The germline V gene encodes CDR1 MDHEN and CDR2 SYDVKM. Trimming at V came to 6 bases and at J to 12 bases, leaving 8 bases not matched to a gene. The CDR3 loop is CASSSTSGRAGQFF. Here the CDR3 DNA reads TGTGCCAGCAGCTCCACTAGCGGGAGGGCCGGGCAGTTCTTC.

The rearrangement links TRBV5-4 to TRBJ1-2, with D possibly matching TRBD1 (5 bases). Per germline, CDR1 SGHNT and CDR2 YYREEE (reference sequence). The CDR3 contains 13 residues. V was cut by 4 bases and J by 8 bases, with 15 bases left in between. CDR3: CASSPGGVSGYTF. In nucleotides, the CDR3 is TGTGCCAGCAGCCCGGGGGGAGTCTCGGGCTACACCTTC.

CDR3: CASSNTGLSTDTQYF. The CDR3 region has the DNA TGTGCCAGCAGTAATACGGGACTCAGCACAGATACGCAGTATTTT. The rearrangement links TRBV27 to TRBJ2-3, with TRBD2 as a possible D gene (6 bases). V was clipped by 5 bases and J by 0 bases, with 12 bases between them. The CDR3 has 15 amino acids. Germline CDR1 is MNHEY and CDR2 is SMNVEV (reference sequence).

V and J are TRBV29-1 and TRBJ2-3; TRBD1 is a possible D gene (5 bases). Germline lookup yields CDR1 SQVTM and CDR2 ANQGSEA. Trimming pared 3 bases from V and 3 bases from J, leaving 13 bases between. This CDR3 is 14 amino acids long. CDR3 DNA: TGCAGCGTTGAGCGGCAGGGTGGTACAGATACGCAGTATTTT. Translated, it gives CSVERQGGTDTQYF.

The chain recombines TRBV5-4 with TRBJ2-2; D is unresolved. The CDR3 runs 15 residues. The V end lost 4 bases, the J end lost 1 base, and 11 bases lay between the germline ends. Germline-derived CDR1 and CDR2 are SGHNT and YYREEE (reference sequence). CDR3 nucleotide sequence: TGTGCCAGCAGCGTTGGCATCCTGAACACCGGGGAGCTGTTTTTT. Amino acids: CASSVGILNTGELFF. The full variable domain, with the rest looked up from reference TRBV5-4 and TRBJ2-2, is ETGVTQSPTHLIKTRGQQVTLRCSSQSGHNTVSWYQQALGQGPQFIFQYYREEENGRGNFPPRFSGLQFPNYSSELNVNALELDDSALYLCASSVGILNTGELFFGEGSRLTVL.

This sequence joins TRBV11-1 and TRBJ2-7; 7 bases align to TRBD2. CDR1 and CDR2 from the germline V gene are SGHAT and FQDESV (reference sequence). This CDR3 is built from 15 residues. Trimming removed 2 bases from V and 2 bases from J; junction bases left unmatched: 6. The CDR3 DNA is TGTGCCAGCAGCTTAACACTAGCGTCCACCTACGAGCAGTACTTC. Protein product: CASSLTLASTYEQYF.

CDR3 protein: CASSDQGLGSDTQYF. In DNA, the CDR3 is TGTGCCAGCAGTGACCAGGGTTTGGGTAGCGATACGCAGTATTTT. This chain uses TRBV28 with TRBJ2-3, with D perhaps TRBD1 (5 bases). The CDR3 is 15 residues long. Germline-derived CDR1 and CDR2 are MDHEN and SYDVKM. With 5 bases removed from V and 6 bases from J, the gap between germline ends came to 18 bases.

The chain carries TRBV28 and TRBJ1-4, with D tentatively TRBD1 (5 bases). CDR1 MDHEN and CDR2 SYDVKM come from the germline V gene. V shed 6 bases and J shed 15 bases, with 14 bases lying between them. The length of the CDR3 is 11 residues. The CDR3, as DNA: TGTGCCAGCAGAATGGGACGTTGGGTGTTTTTT. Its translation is CASRMGRWVFF.

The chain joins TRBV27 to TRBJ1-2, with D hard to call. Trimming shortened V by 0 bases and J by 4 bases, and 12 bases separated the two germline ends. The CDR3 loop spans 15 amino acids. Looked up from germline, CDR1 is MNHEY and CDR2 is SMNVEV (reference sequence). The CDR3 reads CASSLSGGFTYGYTF. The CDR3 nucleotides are TGTGCCAGCAGTTTATCGGGAGGGTTTACCTATGGCTACACCTTC.